The T cell receptor (beta chain) described here comes from a study of beta chain features in type 1 diabetes listed by TCRdb under 2018. As for the study more broadly: No differences in mean age, gender distribution, total cell number or subset yield were found between patients and healthy donors. The study compared TCRB repertoires of sorted circulating CD4+ T cell subsets between recently diagnosed type 1 diabetes patients and matched healthy donors. Whereas all 28 donors provided naive and central memory subsets, regulatory and stem cell-like memory subsets were isolated from just 8 patients and roughly 8 healthy donors. Across all samples, fewer than 110,000,000 sorted cells were examined, and cell number per subset correlated strongly with RNA yield. Overall study results and their limits: At VDJ recombination sites, patients with type 1 diabetes made fewer insertions and deleted more nucleotides, a pattern implying thymic rearrangement abnormalities. In all four CD4+ subsets, TCRB CDR3 length was moderately but significantly shorter in type 1 diabetes patients. Shorter templates might be favored by PCR, yet because patient and control samples were amplified and corrected together, any such skew would affect both groups equally. The naive, central memory and regulatory TCRB repertoires appeared to resemble one another more closely among patients than among healthy donors. Because small numbers of individuals were included in the HLA sub-analyses, any influence of HLA type on TCRB rearrangement was left unresolved. Because cDNA was sequenced instead of genomic DNA, highly expressing activated cells could be over-represented, though the groups showed no difference in activation or CD3 levels.

A single peripheral blood draw of around 120 mL on average was collected from each donor into heparinised tubes. A BD FACSAria II and a panel including CD45RO, CCR7, CD25, CD127, CD95 and CD27 were used to sort naive, central memory, regulatory and stem cell-like memory CD4+ T cells. Purity was above 98% for every sorted population. PBMCs were isolated right away by Lymphoprep density gradient centrifugation and were stained directly, without culture. So that batch effects would be minimized, each experiment stained and sorted samples in pairs, pairing one healthy donor with one patient. The CDR3 starts with the cysteine, ends with the phenylalanine, and has 15 residues. Only CDR3 DNA is held: 45 bases, read in frame from base 1. Per the germline V gene, MDHEN is the CDR1 and SYDVKM is the CDR2. Trimmed from V: 6 bases; trimmed from J: 5 bases; junction bases lacking a gene match: 7. All of the isolated RNA was reverse transcribed with the High Capacity cDNA Reverse Transcription Kit, so expressed TCRB transcripts were sequenced. Deep immunoSEQ sequencing was applied to naive, central memory and regulatory T cell samples, giving an average of about 3.8 million total reads per sample. Sorted cells were lysed in RLT buffer and RNA was extracted with DNase-treated RNeasy Micro or Mini kits, depending on cell number. To prevent cross-contamination, each cell subset was processed individually, whereas patient and healthy donor samples were processed jointly. TCRB sequences were amplified from cDNA with the immunoSEQ multiplex PCR, producing 87-bp fragments spanning the CDR3 region. Sequencing of the amplicons was done on the Illumina HiSeq platform. For the original study's pipeline: Synthetic template baselines were used to correct PCR bias computationally, reads within Hamming distance 2 were collapsed, and singletons that could not be merged were discarded. By aligning reads against IMGT, V, D and J genes, CDR3 length, and insertions or deletions at six rearrangement sites were assigned. Within each subset, clonotype counts were normalized to the number of sorted cells before true diversity and Gini coefficients were calculated with the tcR R package. The overlap coefficient, calculated on TCRB nucleotide sequences, was used to measure repertoire sharing. TCRdb provides this immuneACCESS table in a form limited to in-frame rearrangements. Some clones are lacking; in checked studies, under half of them reflect an unresolved V gene, and why the rest are absent is not known. V and J calls plus clone size are reproduced from that table; the DNA served to infer D and trimming. Across this sample there are approximately 150,000 clones, with approximately 9% seen only once. 0.75% of the sample rests with the top ten.

This clone was counted only a few times. The antigen it recognizes is unknown. The input lacks base qualities; no much larger clone sits a single base away. Recombination linked TRBV28 to TRBJ1-5; TRBD1 agrees with 10 junctional bases. The clonotype comes from a man aged 30 to 39 with type 1 diabetes. The sequenced sample consisted of central memory CD4+ T cells from blood. The CDR3 amino acid sequence is: CASSTVGQGYQPQHF. The DNA sequence is as follows: TGTGCCAGCAGCACTGTGGGACAGGGGTATCAGCCCCAGCATTTT.